This record concerns one TCR beta chain sequence. 13 Jbeta primers and 60 Vbeta primers were used for the PCR. Clones were sequenced by immunoSEQ multiplex PCR, and TCRdb holds only the in-frame ones, with some missing. Here the sample table reports tens of thousands of clones. The germline CDR1 and CDR2 sequences are LNHNV and YYDKDF (reference sequence). CDR3 length: 15 amino acids. The germline V and J ends were trimmed by 5 bases and 5 bases, with 16 bases remaining between them. The data belong to a study of cytomegalovirus exposure and HLA in healthy donors. This clonotype was sampled from a female donor in good health and CMV-seronegative. The gene calls are TRBV15 and TRBJ1-5; maybe TRBD1 (5 bases). Sequencing was performed on PBMCs. CDR3 in DNA: TGTGCCACCAGCCCTACACTGGCCAGGGATCAGCCCCAGCATTTT. Translated, it gives CATSPTLARDQPQHF.